This entry features one T cell receptor (beta chain) sequence. No antigen is known for it. No quality values exist for individual bases; no much larger clone is one base distant. The time point label of this sample denotes: newly diagnosed GD, antithyroid drugs for less than 3 months. For both TCR sequencing and RNA sequencing, RNA was extracted from PBMCs in TRIzol. Graves' disease was diagnosed according to American Thyroid Association guidelines. Patients for the study were recruited at an endocrinology department in Xi'an, China. Each patient gave around 9 milliliters of peripheral blood, collected in an EDTA anticoagulant tube. Ficoll Paque Plus density gradient separation was used to isolate PBMCs, and no additional T cell sorting was done. RNA quality was checked with an Agilent 2100 Bioanalyzer and agarose gel, and concentration with a NanoDrop 2000. This sample was taken from a study of regulatory T cells in long-lasting Graves disease listed by TCRdb under 2021. Regarding the complete study: Antithyroid drugs had been taken for less than 3 months by newly diagnosed Graves' disease patients. Patients with persistent Graves' disease were compared with patients with newly diagnosed Graves' disease using TCR sequencing and RNA sequencing of peripheral blood. The study was registered as a clinical trial and conducted in China. A total of roughly 33 samples underwent TCR sequencing: about 13 from persistent and roughly 20 from newly diagnosed Graves' disease patients. Results and caveats for the whole study, not just this receptor: Peripheral blood alone was examined, since thyroid tissue, which constituted the primary lesion, could not be accessed. Persistent patients shared more public clonotypes among themselves (around 2,700) than newly diagnosed patients did (over 900). As a limitation, the authors acknowledged that the small sample size may reduce accuracy. TRBV28, TRBJ1-2 and TRBJ2-5 were preferentially used in persistent disease, while TRBV20-1 and TRBJ2-1 were favored in newly diagnosed disease. Sequencing and analysis were limited to the TCR beta chain. Compared with newly diagnosed patients, patients with persistent Graves' disease had lower TCR Shannon entropy and fewer highly expanded clones, which suggests clonal expansion.

Counted from cysteine to phenylalanine, this CDR3 has 14 amino acids. Only CDR3 DNA remains: 42 bases, in frame from the first base. For this chain, trimming is 6 bases at the V end and 6 bases at the J end, and the number of junction bases without a gene match is 8. Looking up the germline V gene yields CDR1 SQVTM and CDR2 ANQGSEA. Receptor amplification or capture employed multiplex PCR. Sequenced on an Illumina HiSeq 4000. CDR3 regions were amplified by Arm-PCR with iRepertoire HTBI primers to construct TCR beta libraries. Before sequencing, the PCR products went through gel purification. For the original study's pipeline: Across samples, roughly 60 TRBV and over 11 TRBJ segments were identified and used for gene usage analysis of CDR3 amino acid clonotypes. Filtered high-quality paired reads were merged into contigs using COPE and FqMerger. BLAST was used to align contigs to IMGT TRBV, TRBD and TRBJ reference genes, with CDR3 defined following IMGT. Clonotypes above 0.1% frequency were classified as highly expanded clones. Repertoire diversity was measured by Shannon entropy, and V-J evenness by the Gini coefficient. Public clonotypes were defined as clonotypes shared by more than one individual. TCRdb applied fastp at Q25 and MiXCR to the public reads, then kept only in-frame beta chains. Every CDR3 protein is listed once, alongside the most common genes and DNA of its rows. TCRdb assigned the V and J calls; the authors' analysis was not used. The sample table contains 450,000 to 500,000 distinct CDR3 sequences; only one count was recorded for around 16% of them. Of the sample, 9% to 15% falls within the top ten clones.

These same data were also listed under a study on T cells in Graves' hyperthyroidism and ophthalmopathy. Per that second paper: A patient counted as having stable Graves' hyperthyroidism if no progression to ophthalmopathy occurred over 18 months of follow-up. Hyperthyroidism patients were newly diagnosed, with disease duration under 2 months, and aged 18 to 65 years. Exclusion was applied to patients with uncontrolled infections, other autoimmune diseases, pregnancy or lactation. Diagnoses were based on clinical symptoms, serum thyroxine and TRAb, thyroid ultrasound and orbital computed tomography. For the first round of RT-PCR on the TCR CDR3, the HTBI primer set was used together with the Qiagen OneStep RT-PCR kit. Most expanded thyroid clonotypes (frequency above 0.001) were also detected in blood, a finding suggesting that blood repertoires may reflect thyroid immune responses. Ophthalmopathy was separated from stable hyperthyroidism by a 13 V-J signature model, with 87.88% sensitivity and roughly 81% specificity obtained in cross-validation and 80%/75% obtained in testing. In validation, the model predicted progression to ophthalmopathy with approximately 71% sensitivity and roughly 75% specificity, a median of roughly seven months before onset. To identify TCR V-J signatures that set the groups apart, the researchers used a discovery cohort of about a hundred patients, made up of 43 with Graves' ophthalmopathy and 57 with stable Graves' hyperthyroidism. An independent validation cohort of under 20 hyperthyroidism patients and about 15 patients who later progressed to ophthalmopathy tested prospective prediction of ophthalmopathy. The 90 to 100 discovery patients were randomly divided into training and test sets at a 7:3 ratio. The study also compared thyroid tissue and blood T-cell repertoires from 5 to 7 Graves' hyperthyroidism patients. After blood sampling, hyperthyroidism patients were treated with methimazole at a starting dose of 30 mg daily, and ophthalmopathy patients were treated with high-dose intravenous methylprednisolone. The libraries were constructed in a second round of multiplex PCR and then size-selected and purified. Paired-end sequencing of the libraries was performed with 100 bp reads on an Illumina HiSeq2000. SOAPnuke was used to process the raw data, throwing out any read that contained adapters or uncalled bases, had a mean Phred below 15, or lacked an exact constant-primer or identifier match. COPE v1.2.5 was used to merge high-quality paired reads, and clonotypes were defined as unique nucleotide sequences. Clonotypes were aligned to IMGT TRBV, TRBD and TRBJ reference segments using MiTCR v1.1. Only V-J combinations with frequency above 0.0001, covering about 99% of repertoires, were analysed. The TCS score was defined as F50 (clonal expansion) divided by E x V (chaos), with BLOSUM62-based TCRdist calculated between CDR3 peptides within each V-J. Welch's t-statistics and random forest reduced roughly 530 V-J features to 13, which were used in a naive Bayes classifier (R e1071). Sample size was not statistically predetermined, and investigators were not blinded to group allocation. TCR Vbeta CDR3 sequencing of 120 to 150 peripheral blood samples (approximately 44 ophthalmopathy, some 75 hyperthyroidism and around 17 progressor patients) is reported in the paper.

This clonotype was obtained from a man in his forties with Graves disease. Donor details come from another sample of the same person, matched by shared clones. The specimen was peripheral blood mononuclear cells (PBMCs), collected at new diagnosis, from a patient treated with antithyroid drugs. Recombination linked TRBV29-1 to TRBJ2-1, and 10 bases in between align with TRBD2. CDR3 sequence: CSVATSGTFNEQFF. In nucleotides, the sequence is TGCAGCGTCGCCACTAGCGGGACCTTCAATGAGCAGTTCTTC.